Listed below are T cell receptor beta chains from one sample, sequenced in a study of brain metastases from non-small cell lung cancer. Profiling relied on immunoSEQ multiplex PCR, and the TCRdb table lists in-frame clones only, not all of them. The repertoire includes over 2,500 clones, 70% to 90% of them detected once, and about 4% sits in the top ten. Material: primary lung tumor tissue. The receptors were gathered from a donor over 35 with non-small cell lung cancer. CDR3s include the opening cysteine and the closing phenylalanine or tryptophan. The D gene is left open where the match is weak. Size tells how often a clone was seen (once, few, many) or the class of an expanded clone, and some rows leave it out.

D gene | J gene | V gene | clone size | CDR3 DNA | CDR3 protein
NA | TRBJ2-7 | TRBV7-2 | NA | TGTGCCAGCAGCTTAGTCTCCGACATCACCTACGAGCAGTACTTC | CASSLVSDITYEQYF
NA | TRBJ2-1 | TRBV28 | NA | TGTGCCAGCAGTTTAAGGAAGGGTGAGCAGTTCTTC | CASSLRKGEQFF
TRBD1 | TRBJ1-1 | TRBV7-9 | NA | TGTGCCAGCAGCCGGGACAGGGGTAACACTGAAGCTTTCTTT | CASSRDRGNTEAFF
NA | TRBJ1-2 | TRBV6-5 | NA | TGTGCCAGCAGTCCATCACCAGGGTTTCCTTATGGCTACACCTTC | CASSPSPGFPYGYTF
NA | TRBJ2-1 | TRBV19 | NA | TGTGCCAGTAGTATTTCCGAGGCGAGTGGGAATGAGCAGTTCTTC | CASSISEASGNEQFF
NA | TRBJ1-2 | TRBV7-2 | NA | TGTGCCAGCAGCTTAGACAACAGGCCATATGGCTACACCTTC | CASSLDNRPYGYTF
TRBD2 | TRBJ2-1 | TRBV7-9 | NA | TGTGCCAGCAGCTTGGTTACTAGCGGGCGGTCCTACAATGAGCAGTTCTTC | CASSLVTSGRSYNEQFF
TRBD1 | TRBJ2-7 | TRBV6-5 | NA | TGTGCCAGCAGTCCGTACAGGGGATCCTACGAGCAGTACTTC | CASSPYRGSYEQYF
NA | TRBJ1-1 | TRBV6-5 | NA | TGTGCCAGCAGTCCTACAGAGAACACTGAAGCTTTCTTT | CASSPTENTEAFF
NA | TRBJ2-3 | TRBV7-9 | NA | TGTGCCAGCAGCCCGACAGATACGCAGTATTTT | CASSPTDTQYF
TRBD1 | TRBJ1-3 | TRBV28 | once | TGTGCCAGCAGTTCCCTCGGGGGACAGGGAGCCTCTGGAAACACCATATATTTT | CASSSLGGQGASGNTIYF